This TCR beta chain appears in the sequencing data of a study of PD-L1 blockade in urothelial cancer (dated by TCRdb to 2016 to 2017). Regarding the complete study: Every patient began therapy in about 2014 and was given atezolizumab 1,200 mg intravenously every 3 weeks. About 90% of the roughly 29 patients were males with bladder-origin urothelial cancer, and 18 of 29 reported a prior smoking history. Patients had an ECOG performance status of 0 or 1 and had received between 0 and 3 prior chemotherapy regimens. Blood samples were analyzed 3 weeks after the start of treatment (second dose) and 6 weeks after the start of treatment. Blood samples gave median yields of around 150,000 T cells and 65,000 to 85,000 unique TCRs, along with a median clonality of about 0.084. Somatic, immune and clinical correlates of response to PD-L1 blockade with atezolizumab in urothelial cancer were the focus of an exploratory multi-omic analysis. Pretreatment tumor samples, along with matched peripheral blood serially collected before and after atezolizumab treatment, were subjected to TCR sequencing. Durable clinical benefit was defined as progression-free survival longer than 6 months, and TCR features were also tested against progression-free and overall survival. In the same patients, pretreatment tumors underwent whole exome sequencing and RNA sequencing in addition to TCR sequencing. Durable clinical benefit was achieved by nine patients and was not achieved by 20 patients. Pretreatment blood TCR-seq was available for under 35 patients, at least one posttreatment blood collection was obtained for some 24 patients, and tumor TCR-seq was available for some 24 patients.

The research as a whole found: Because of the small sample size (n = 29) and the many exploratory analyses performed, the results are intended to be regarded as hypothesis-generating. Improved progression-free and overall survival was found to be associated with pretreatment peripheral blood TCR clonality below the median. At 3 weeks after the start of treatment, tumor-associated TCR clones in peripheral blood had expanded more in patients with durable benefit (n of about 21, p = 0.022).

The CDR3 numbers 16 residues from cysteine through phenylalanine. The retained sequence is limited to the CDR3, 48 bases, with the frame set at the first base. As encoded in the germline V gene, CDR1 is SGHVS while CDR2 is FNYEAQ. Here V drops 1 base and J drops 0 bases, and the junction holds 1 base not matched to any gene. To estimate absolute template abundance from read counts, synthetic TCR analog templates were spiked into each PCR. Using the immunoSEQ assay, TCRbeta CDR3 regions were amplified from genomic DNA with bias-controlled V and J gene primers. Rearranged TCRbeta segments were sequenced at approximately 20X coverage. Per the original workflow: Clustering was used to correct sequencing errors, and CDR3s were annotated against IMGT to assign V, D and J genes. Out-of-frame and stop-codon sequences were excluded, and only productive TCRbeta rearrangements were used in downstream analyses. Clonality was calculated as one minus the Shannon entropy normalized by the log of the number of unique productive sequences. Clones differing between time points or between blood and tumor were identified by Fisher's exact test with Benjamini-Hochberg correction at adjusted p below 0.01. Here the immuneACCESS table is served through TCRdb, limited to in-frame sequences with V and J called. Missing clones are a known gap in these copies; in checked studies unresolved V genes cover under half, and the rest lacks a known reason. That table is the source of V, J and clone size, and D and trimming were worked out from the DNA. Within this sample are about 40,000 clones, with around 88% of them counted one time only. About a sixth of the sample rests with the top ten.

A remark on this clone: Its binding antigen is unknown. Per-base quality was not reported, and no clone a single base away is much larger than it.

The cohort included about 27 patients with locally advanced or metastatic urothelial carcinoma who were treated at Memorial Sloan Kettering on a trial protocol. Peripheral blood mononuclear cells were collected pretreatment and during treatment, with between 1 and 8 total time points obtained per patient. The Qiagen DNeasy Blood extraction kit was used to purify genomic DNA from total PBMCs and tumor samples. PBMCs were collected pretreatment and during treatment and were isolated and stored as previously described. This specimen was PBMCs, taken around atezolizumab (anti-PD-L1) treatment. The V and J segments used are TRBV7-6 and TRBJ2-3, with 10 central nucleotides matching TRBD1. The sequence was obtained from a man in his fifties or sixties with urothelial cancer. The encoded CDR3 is CASSLGGQGSTDTQYF. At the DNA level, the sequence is TGTGCCAGCAGCTTAGGGGGACAGGGGAGCACAGATACGCAGTATTTT.